This is a list of T cell receptor beta chains from one sample in a study of blood T cell repertoires in COVID-19. TCRdb's table, derived via immunoSEQ multiplex PCR, lists solely in-frame clones and lacks some. The sample includes 35,000 to 40,000 clones, approximately 91% of them seen just once. Sequenced input: peripheral blood. All receptors derive from a man aged 55 to 70 with active COVID-19. CDR3s include the opening cysteine and the closing phenylalanine or tryptophan. The D gene is left open where the match is weak. Not all rows give a size; the values are once, few, many and, for expanded clones, a class.

J: TRBJ2-5
V: TRBV2
D: TRBD2
size: NA
CDR3: CASSESGGQETQYF
DNA: TGTGCCAGCAGTGAATCGGGAGGGCAAGAGACCCAGTACTTC

J: TRBJ2-5
V: TRBV9
D: TRBD1
size: NA
CDR3: CASSVGTGEETQYF
DNA: TGTGCCAGCAGCGTAGGGACAGGGGAGGAGACCCAGTACTTC

J: TRBJ2-3
V: TRBV9
D: TRBD2
size: NA
CDR3: CASSSGLAASTDTQYF
DNA: TGTGCCAGCAGCTCCGGACTAGCGGCTAGCACAGATACGCAGTATTTT

J: TRBJ2-3
V: TRBV12-3/TRBV12-4
D: NA
size: once
CDR3: CASRYRGEDTQYF
DNA: TGTGCCAGTAGATATAGGGGTGAAGATACGCAGTATTTT

J: TRBJ2-1
V: TRBV4-1
D: TRBD2
size: once
CDR3: CASRFGREKGEQFF
DNA: TGCGCCAGCAGGTTCGGGCGGGAGAAGGGTGAGCAGTTCTTC

J: TRBJ1-5
V: TRBV18
D: TRBD1
size: once
CDR3: CASSARQGDGNQPQHF
DNA: TGTGCCAGCTCAGCCAGACAGGGGGACGGGAATCAGCCCCAGCATTTT

J: TRBJ2-1
V: TRBV3-1/TRBV3-2
D: NA
size: NA
CDR3: CASSQEGLYNEQFF
DNA: TGTGCCAGCAGCCAAGAGGGACTTTACAATGAGCAGTTCTTC

J: TRBJ1-5
V: TRBV4-3
D: NA
size: once
CDR3: CASSQEQGQPQHF
DNA: TGCGCCAGCAGCCAAGAACAGGGACAGCCCCAGCATTTT

J: TRBJ1-2
V: TRBV4-1
D: TRBD1
size: NA
CDR3: CASSQDDRGYDGYTF
DNA: TGCGCCAGCAGCCAAGATGACAGGGGGTACGATGGCTACACCTTC

J: TRBJ1-1
V: TRBV28
D: NA
size: NA
CDR3: CASSLERGGARRNTEAFF
DNA: TGTGCCAGCAGCCTCGAACGAGGGGGGGCGCGGAGGAACACTGAAGCTTTCTTT

J: TRBJ2-2
V: TRBV21-1
D: NA
size: NA
CDR3: CASSATGLGTVYTGELFF
DNA: TGTGCCAGCAGCGCCACAGGGCTGGGGACAGTTTACACCGGGGAGCTGTTTTTT

J: TRBJ1-2
V: TRBV19
D: NA
size: NA
CDR3: CASQRTPNYGYTF
DNA: TGTGCCAGTCAACGGACACCTAACTATGGCTACACCTTC

J: TRBJ2-5
V: TRBV19
D: NA
size: once
CDR3: CASSINWGVQETQYF
DNA: TGTGCCAGTAGTATAAATTGGGGCGTCCAAGAGACCCAGTACTTC

J: TRBJ2-1
V: TRBV18
D: TRBD1
size: NA
CDR3: CASSPEQGSGEQFF
DNA: TGTGCCAGCTCACCAGAACAGGGGAGTGGAGAGCAGTTCTTC

J: TRBJ1-5
V: TRBV6-6
D: NA
size: few
CDR3: CASSYSESNQPQHF
DNA: TGTGCCAGCAGTTACTCCGAGAGCAATCAGCCCCAGCATTTT

J: TRBJ2-7
V: TRBV5-1
D: TRBD1
size: NA
CDR3: CASSATGGGSYEQYF
DNA: TGCGCCAGCAGCGCGACAGGGGGCGGATCCTACGAGCAGTACTTC

J: TRBJ2-5
V: TRBV14
D: NA
size: few
CDR3: CASSQDLSVWETQYF
DNA: TGTGCCAGCAGCCAAGATCTTAGTGTTTGGGAGACCCAGTACTTC

J: TRBJ2-6
V: TRBV6-2/TRBV6-3
D: TRBD2
size: NA
CDR3: CASSSSLAGGPSGANVLTF
DNA: TGTGCCAGCAGCTCCAGCCTAGCGGGAGGTCCCTCTGGGGCCAACGTCCTGACTTTC

J: TRBJ1-3
V: TRBV10-1
D: NA
size: few
CDR3: CASSGSSGNTIYF
DNA: TGCGCCAGCAGTGGTAGCTCTGGAAACACCATATATTTT

J: TRBJ2-1
V: TRBV15
D: TRBD2
size: NA
CDR3: CATRTGGTYNEQFF
DNA: TGTGCCACCAGAACGGGAGGGACCTACAATGAGCAGTTCTTC

J: TRBJ1-2
V: TRBV25-1
D: NA
size: NA
CDR3: CASSEAGGYTF
DNA: TGTGCCAGCAGTGAAGCCGGTGGCTACACCTTC

J: TRBJ2-1
V: TRBV24-1
D: TRBD1
size: NA
CDR3: CATSDYGQGNPNEQFF
DNA: TGTGCCACCAGTGATTACGGACAGGGGAATCCCAATGAGCAGTTCTTC

J: TRBJ2-5
V: TRBV10-3
D: TRBD2
size: NA
CDR3: CAIKASGNQETQYF
DNA: TGTGCCATCAAGGCTAGCGGGAACCAAGAGACCCAGTACTTC

J: TRBJ2-1
V: TRBV11-2
D: NA
size: NA
CDR3: CASSPRTGDEQFF
DNA: TGTGCCAGCAGCCCCCGGACTGGTGATGAGCAGTTCTTC

J: TRBJ2-7
V: TRBV25-1
D: TRBD2
size: NA
CDR3: CASTTSPLAGGSSYEQYF
DNA: TGTGCCAGCACTACATCTCCCCTAGCGGGGGGATCCTCCTACGAGCAGTACTTC

J: TRBJ2-2
V: TRBV11-2
D: TRBD1
size: NA
CDR3: CASSPTGANTGELFF
DNA: TGTGCCAGCAGCCCTACAGGGGCGAACACCGGGGAGCTGTTTTTT

J: TRBJ2-3
V: TRBV7-8
D: TRBD2
size: once
CDR3: CASSSRLAGVSSTDTQYF
DNA: TGTGCCAGCAGCTCTCGACTAGCGGGAGTCTCTAGCACAGATACGCAGTATTTT

J: TRBJ2-5
V: TRBV6-1
D: NA
size: NA
CDR3: CASSEMREETQYF
DNA: TGTGCCAGCAGTGAGATGAGGGAGGAGACCCAGTACTTC

J: TRBJ1-4
V: TRBV5-5
D: NA
size: once
CDR3: CASSEDRLHNEKLFF
DNA: TGTGCCAGCAGCGAAGACAGGCTCCATAATGAAAAACTGTTTTTT

J: TRBJ2-2
V: TRBV9
D: NA
size: NA
CDR3: CASSVSGGQITGELFF
DNA: TGTGCCAGCAGCGTGTCCGGAGGACAGATTACCGGGGAGCTGTTTTTT

J: TRBJ1-1
V: TRBV5-6
D: NA
size: NA
CDR3: CATNRVNTEAFF
DNA: TGTGCCACGAACAGGGTAAACACTGAAGCTTTCTTT

J: TRBJ1-2
V: TRBV20-1
D: NA
size: NA
CDR3: CSAPTNYGYTF
DNA: TGCAGTGCTCCCACTAACTATGGCTACACCTTC

J: TRBJ2-7
V: TRBV28
D: NA
size: NA
CDR3: CASSWGEVYEQYF
DNA: TGTGCCAGCAGTTGGGGGGAAGTCTACGAGCAGTACTTC

J: TRBJ1-2
V: TRBV6-5
D: NA
size: NA
CDR3: CASSRTETYGYTF
DNA: TGTGCCAGCAGTCGGACAGAGACCTATGGCTACACCTTC

J: TRBJ2-5
V: TRBV18
D: TRBD2
size: NA
CDR3: CASSPGLEFQETQYF
DNA: TGTGCCAGCTCACCGGGACTAGAGTTCCAAGAGACCCAGTACTTC

J: TRBJ1-6
V: TRBV5-1
D: NA
size: few
CDR3: CASSSGDYNSPLHF
DNA: TGCGCCAGCAGCTCCGGGGACTATAATTCACCCCTCCACTTT

J: TRBJ2-1
V: TRBV1
D: NA
size: few
CDR3: CTSSQGGRSGYSYNEQFF
DNA: TGCACCAGCAGCCAAGGGGGCCGTAGCGGTTACTCCTACAATGAGCAGTTCTTC

J: TRBJ2-7
V: TRBV28
D: NA
size: once
CDR3: CASSWSGENEQYF
DNA: TGTGCCAGCAGTTGGTCCGGGGAGAACGAGCAGTACTTC

J: TRBJ2-2
V: TRBV28
D: TRBD1
size: NA
CDR3: CASTLADRATGELFF
DNA: TGTGCCAGCACCTTAGCGGACAGGGCTACCGGGGAGCTGTTTTTT

J: TRBJ1-1
V: TRBV5-1
D: TRBD1
size: NA
CDR3: CAGDRANTEAFF
DNA: TGCGCCGGGGACAGGGCGAACACTGAAGCTTTCTTT

J: TRBJ2-7
V: TRBV19
D: TRBD1
size: NA
CDR3: CASSGTGSYEQYF
DNA: TGTGCCAGTAGTGGGACAGGGTCCTACGAGCAGTACTTC